One sample yielded the 31 T cell receptor beta chains listed below, sequenced in a study of T cell repertoires in ileal Crohn's disease. The time point was: neoterminal ileum biopsy at postoperative endoscopy, about 6 months after surgery. Sequencing used immunoSEQ multiplex PCR; TCRdb keeps in-frame clones, though not all of them. Among about 11,000 clones, approximately 85% were seen once, and the ten largest hold approximately 7%. What was sequenced was ileal tissue. The receptors were sampled from an adult with Crohn's disease.

The chain has TRBV4-1 and TRBJ1-1; tentatively, D is TRBD1 (6 bases). The V end was cut by 2 bases, the J end by 8 bases, with 15 bases between. The CDR3 spans 14 residues. Germline values: CDR1 MGHRA, CDR2 YSYEKL. Written as DNA, the CDR3 is TGCGCCAGCAGCCAATTGACAGGACGGAAGGAAGCTTTCTTT. Translation gives CASSQLTGRKEAFF.

This clone was counted a single time. The rearrangement uses TRBV11-2 and TRBJ2-7; TRBD2 matches at 10 bases. The germline V gene has CDR1 SGHAT and CDR2 FQNNGV. V lost 4 bases, J lost 4 bases, and 13 bases stayed unmatched. The CDR3 has 17 amino acids. CDR3 region: CASSSGGLAGVWYEQYF. As DNA, the CDR3 is TGTGCCAGCAGCTCCGGAGGGCTAGCGGGAGTTTGGTACGAGCAGTACTTC.

The chain couples TRBV30 to TRBJ1-5, with D hard to call. This CDR3 contains 13 residues. The V and J ends lost 0 bases and 4 bases respectively, with 7 bases between them. Germline CDR1 is GTSNPN and CDR2 is SVGIG (reference sequence). CDR3 protein: CAWSVEGNQPQHF. For the CDR3, the DNA is TGTGCCTGGAGTGTTGAGGGAAATCAGCCCCAGCATTTT.

The chain is built from TRBV5-6 and TRBJ2-6, with 7 bases fitting TRBD1. With 0 bases clipped from V and 0 bases from J, the junction kept 6 bases outside the gene matches. This CDR3 region has 18 residues. The germline gives CDR1 SGHDT, CDR2 YYEEEE. Here the CDR3 DNA reads TGTGCCAGCAGCTTGGGGACAGGATACCTCTCTGGGGCCAACGTCCTGACTTTC. Its translation is CASSLGTGYLSGANVLTF.

Regarding this clone: The same CDR3 can be traced to other DNA sequences in this sample. The gene calls are TRBV7-9 and TRBJ1-4; no clear D gene. The CDR3 covers 14 residues. Germline V CDR1 and CDR2: SEHNR, FQNEAQ (reference sequence). Trimming removed 1 base from V and 4 bases from J, with 7 bases in between. CDR3 in amino acids: CASSLGGDNEKLFF. The CDR3 region has the DNA TGTGCCAGCAGCTTAGGCGGGGATAATGAAAAACTGTTTTTT. Combining the CDR3 with reference TRBV7-9 and TRBJ1-4 gives the whole variable domain DTGVSQNPRHKITKRGQNVTFRCDPISEHNRLYWYRQTLGQGPEFLTYFQNEAQLEKSRLLSDRFSAERPKGSFSTLEIQRTEQGDSAMYLCASSLGGDNEKLFFGSGTQLSVL.

The J gene is TRBJ2-5, the V gene TRBV7-9; D is unclear. This CDR3 comprises 15 residues. V was shortened by 0 bases and J by 2 bases, with 10 bases between the two germline ends. Germline-derived CDR1 and CDR2 are SEHNR and FQNEAQ (reference sequence). CDR3 coding DNA: TGTGCCAGCAGCTTAGCGCAGACAAGGCAAGAGACCCAGTACTTC. Its translation: CASSLAQTRQETQYF.

CDR3 bases: TGTGCCAGCAGCCATCCCGGACAGGGGGAATATGGCTACACCTTC. Translating it yields CASSHPGQGEYGYTF. The J gene is TRBJ1-2, the V gene TRBV6-6, with TRBD1 matching over 10 bases. The germline CDR1 and CDR2 sequences are MNHNY and SVGAGI (reference sequence). Unmatched junction bases numbered 9, after V lost 6 bases and J lost 5 bases. The CDR3 covers 15 residues.

The chain joins TRBV10-3 to TRBJ2-2; 11 bases align to TRBD1. V dropped 10 bases and J dropped 2; count of bases not matched to a gene: 12. This CDR3 has 17 amino acids. CDR1 and CDR2 (germline): ENHRY, SYGVKD. The CDR3 sequence: CATALGTGGYNTGELFF. The CDR3 bases are TGTGCCACCGCTTTGGGGACAGGGGGTTACAACACCGGGGAGCTGTTTTTT.

The chain employs TRBV27 and TRBJ1-1, with D unresolved. The V gene's germline CDR1 is MNHEY and CDR2 SMNVEV (reference sequence). The CDR3 extends over 13 amino acids. V was clipped by 3 bases and J by 1 base, with 6 bases between them. For the CDR3, the DNA is TGTGCCAGCAGTTTTGTTCGGAACACTGAAGCTTTCTTT. Amino acid sequence: CASSFVRNTEAFF.

The rearrangement uses TRBV29-1 and TRBJ1-2; D is unclear. The CDR3 has 13 residues. The V end lost 0 bases, the J end lost 4 bases, and 9 bases lay between the germline ends. Germline V gives CDR1 SQVTM, CDR2 ANQGSEA. CDR3 protein: CSVEERGGYGYTF. The CDR3 nucleotides read TGCAGCGTTGAAGAGCGGGGTGGCTATGGCTACACCTTC.

The J gene is TRBJ2-6, the V gene TRBV4-2; D perhaps matches TRBD1 (5 bases). The length of the CDR3 is 15 residues. The ends were cut back, 1 base at V and 4 bases at J, with 8 bases in the middle. Per germline, CDR1 LGHNA and CDR2 YNFKEQ. CDR3 DNA sequence: TGTGCCAGCAGCCAAGGGGCAGGGGGGGCCAACGTCCTGACTTTC. It specifies CASSQGAGGANVLTF.

This clone has just a few counts. The chain has TRBV5-4 and TRBJ2-1; TRBD1 agrees at 8 bases. The CDR3 is 16 residues long. The V gene end was trimmed by 0 bases and the J gene end by 9 bases; junction bases not matched to a gene: 11. Germline V gene data show CDR1 as SGHNT and CDR2 as YYREEE (reference sequence). The CDR3 region is CASSLAPGQGNGEQFF. CDR3 coding DNA: TGTGCCAGCAGCTTGGCCCCTGGACAGGGAAACGGTGAGCAGTTCTTC.

The J gene is TRBJ2-3, the V gene TRBV2; D ambiguous. Trimming took 4 bases from V and 2 from J, leaving 7 bases between them. This CDR3 comprises 13 residues. Germline CDR1 reads SNHLY; CDR2 reads FYNNEI. The CDR3 DNA follows: TGTGCCAGCAGTGCCTATTTCACAGATACGCAGTATTTT. This gives the protein CASSAYFTDTQYF.

This rearrangement joins TRBV19 to TRBJ1-1; the D gene is possibly TRBD1 (6 bases). The CDR3 is 15 residues long. V lost 5 bases and J lost 5, with 18 bases in between. CDR1 is LNHDA, CDR2 SQIVND, per germline (reference sequence). The CDR3 DNA reads as TGTGCCAGTAGTGCCATACAGGGAGTCGAGACTGAAGCTTTCTTT. Protein product: CASSAIQGVETEAFF.

V and J are TRBV5-1 and TRBJ2-1; the match to TRBD1 covers 7 bases. The CDR3 is made up of 12 amino acids. Germline lookup yields CDR1 SGHRS and CDR2 YFSETQ. With V trimmed by 3 bases and J by 7 bases, 1 base remained unmatched. The CDR3 spells CASSSRGNEQFF. CDR3 nucleotide sequence: TGCGCCAGCAGCTCCAGGGGGAATGAGCAGTTCTTC.

The rearrangement uses TRBV6-6 and TRBJ2-7; 10 bases are shared with TRBD1. Germline-derived CDR1 and CDR2 are MNHNY and SVGAGI (reference sequence). The CDR3 consists of 13 residues. With V trimmed by 6 bases and J by 6 bases, 5 bases remained unmatched. CDR3 nucleotide sequence: TGTGCCAGCAGGGGACAGGGGACGGGCGAGCAGTACTTC. Its protein is CASRGQGTGEQYF.

In this sample, this clone turned up once. The chain is built from TRBV27 and TRBJ2-7; 7 bases align to TRBD1. The CDR3 extends over 14 amino acids. Unmatched junction bases numbered 6, after V lost 6 bases and J lost 1 base. CDR1 and CDR2 (germline): MNHEY, SMNVEV (reference sequence). CDR3 nucleotide sequence: TGTGCCAGCAGCGATACGACAGGGTCCTACGAGCAGTACTTC. Residues: CASSDTTGSYEQYF.

The chain uses TRBV6-5 and TRBJ1-1, with D hard to call. The CDR3 contains 14 residues. V shed 10 bases and J shed 0 bases, with 15 bases lying between them. Germline V gene sequence: CDR1 MNHEY, CDR2 SVGAGI. CDR3 sequence reads: CATRGSLMNTEAFF. CDR3 DNA: TGTGCCACCCGAGGGAGCTTAATGAACACTGAAGCTTTCTTT.

The CDR3 DNA follows: TGTGCCAGCAGCTTAGCGTTGGGGGGGTTCACTGAAGCTTTCTTT. Its protein product is CASSLALGGFTEAFF. The chain recombines TRBV7-9 with TRBJ1-1; D might be TRBD1 (5 bases). This CDR3 region has 15 residues. CDR1 is SEHNR and CDR2 is FQNEAQ in the germline V gene (reference sequence). V lost 0 bases and J 4 bases, leaving 12 bases between the germline ends. Drawing the rest from reference TRBV7-9 and TRBJ1-1, the complete variable domain is DTGVSQNPRHKITKRGQNVTFRCDPISEHNRLYWYRQTLGQGPEFLTYFQNEAQLEKSRLLSDRFSAERPKGSFSTLEIQRTEQGDSAMYLCASSLALGGFTEAFFGQGTRLTVV.

This clone was recorded once. The V and J genes are TRBV19 and TRBJ2-7; D unresolved. Germline V gene data show CDR1 as LNHDA and CDR2 as SQIVND (reference sequence). The CDR3 is 12 amino acids. V was cut by 0 bases and J by 3 bases, with 3 bases left in between. The CDR3 spells CASSIDRYEQYF. In nucleotides, the CDR3 is TGTGCCAGTAGTATAGATCGCTACGAGCAGTACTTC.

J is TRBJ1-2 and V is TRBV19; 10 positions agree with TRBD1. The CDR3 consists of 13 residues. Germline CDR1 LNHDA, CDR2 SQIVND (reference sequence). The junction had 3 bases not matched to a gene; V was cut back by 9 bases and J by 2 bases. The CDR3 DNA follows: TGTGCCAGCCGGGACAGGGGCAACTATGGCTACACCTTC. Amino acids: CASRDRGNYGYTF.

The V call is TRBV5-6, the J call TRBJ2-7; D is undetermined. The ends were cut back, 1 base at V and 3 bases at J, with 11 bases in the middle. This CDR3 has 14 residues. Germline lookup yields CDR1 SGHDT and CDR2 YYEEEE. In DNA form, the CDR3 reads TGTGCCAGCAGCTTGTGGCAGGCACGCTACGAGCAGTACTTC. Amino acid sequence: CASSLWQARYEQYF.

The V and J genes are TRBV5-5 and TRBJ1-5; TRBD1 matches 9 bases. V lost 0 bases, J lost 1 base, and 5 bases stayed unmatched. Germline CDR1 SGHKS, CDR2 YYEKEE (reference sequence). This CDR3 spans 17 amino acids. Here the CDR3 reads CASSLVTGTGSNQPQHF. The CDR3 DNA is TGTGCCAGCAGCTTGGTAACCGGGACAGGGAGCAATCAGCCCCAGCATTTT.

The rearrangement joins TRBV4-2 to TRBJ2-2; 8 nucleotides match TRBD1. The trim removed 0 bases at V and 5 bases at J, leaving 8 bases unmatched. CDR1 and CDR2 (germline): LGHNA, YNFKEQ. The CDR3 loop spans 17 amino acids. The CDR3 is CASSQDPVTGETGELFF. The CDR3 bases are TGTGCCAGCAGCCAAGATCCAGTGACAGGGGAAACCGGGGAGCTGTTTTTT.

This chain uses TRBV5-1 with TRBJ2-4; 8 bases map to TRBD1. The CDR3 runs to 14 residues. Losses at the gene ends were 4 bases for V and 6 bases for J; bases not matched to a gene: 6. The germline CDR1 and CDR2 sequences are SGHRS and YFSETQ. As DNA, the CDR3 is TGCGCCAGCAGCACCGGACAGGGTGGAAACATTCAGTACTTC. Translated: CASSTGQGGNIQYF.

This sequence joins TRBV18 and TRBJ1-5; 9 bases align to TRBD1. The V segment lost 2 bases and the J segment 1 base; nucleotides outside the gene matches: 12. Germline V gene lookup returns CDR1 KGHSH and CDR2 LQKENI. The CDR3 is made up of 19 amino acids. The CDR3 sequence is CASSPGLSQGARSNQPQHF. In DNA form, the CDR3 reads TGTGCCAGCTCACCAGGTCTATCACAGGGGGCGCGGAGCAATCAGCCCCAGCATTTT. Full variable domain (missing parts from reference TRBV18 and TRBJ1-5): NAGVMQNPRHLVRRRGQEARLRCSPMKGHSHVYWYRQLPEEGLKFMVYLQKENIIDESGMPKERFSAEFPKEGPSILRIQQVVRGDSAAYFCASSPGLSQGARSNQPQHFGDGTRLSIL.

Written as DNA, the CDR3 is TGTGCCAGCAGCTCGCCCTGGACAGGGACAATCACAGATACGCAGTATTTT. It encodes CASSSPWTGTITDTQYF. The chain recombines TRBV5-6 with TRBJ2-3; 8 bases agree with TRBD1. The CDR3 covers 17 residues. Germline-derived CDR1 and CDR2 are SGHDT and YYEEEE. The J segment lost 2 bases and the V segment lost 3 bases, leaving 11 bases of the junction unmatched.

This chain uses TRBV5-1 with TRBJ2-3; D may be TRBD1 (5 bases). Germline V CDR1 and CDR2: SGHRS, YFSETQ. The CDR3 spans 13 residues. Trimming pared 4 bases from V and 0 bases from J, leaving 6 bases between. The CDR3 DNA reads as TGCGCCAGCAGCGGGGCTAGCACAGATACGCAGTATTTT. Translated: CASSGASTDTQYF.

This clone was counted between two and nine times. The rearrangement joins TRBV14 to TRBJ1-1; D not resolved. Trimming removed 6 bases from V and 1 base from J, with 9 bases in between. The CDR3 covers 13 residues. In germline, CDR1 is SGHDN, CDR2 FVKESK. CDR3 in DNA: TGTGCCAGCAGTCTTACACCGAACACTGAAGCTTTCTTT. Its protein is CASSLTPNTEAFF. Combining the CDR3 with reference TRBV14 and TRBJ1-1 gives the whole variable domain EAGVTQFPSHSVIEKGQTVTLRCDPISGHDNLYWYRRVMGKEIKFLLHFVKESKQDESGMPNNRFLAERTGGTYSTLKVQPAELEDSGVYFCASSLTPNTEAFFGQGTRLTVV.

This chain links TRBV6-4 with TRBJ2-3, with 10 bases that match TRBD2. Trimming removed 2 bases from V and 2 bases from J; junction bases left unmatched: 4. CDR1 and CDR2 from the germline V gene are MRHNA and SNTAGT. The CDR3 sequence is 16 residues long. CDR3 amino acids: CASSDGSGGATDTQYF. For the CDR3, the DNA is TGTGCCAGCAGTGACGGAAGCGGGGGGGCCACAGATACGCAGTATTTT.

The rearrangement joins TRBV28 to TRBJ2-3; 7 bases fit TRBD1. The trim removed 6 bases at V and 4 bases at J, leaving 7 bases unmatched. The CDR3 loop spans 14 amino acids. Germline CDR1 and CDR2: MDHEN and SYDVKM. DNA of the CDR3: TGTGCCAGCAGCTCCACAGGGGTGGCAGATACGCAGTATTTT. Its protein is CASSSTGVADTQYF.